The 26 T cell receptor beta chains below were found in one sample sequenced in a study of blood T cell repertoires in COVID-19. Sequencing used immunoSEQ multiplex PCR; TCRdb keeps in-frame clones, though not all of them. The table has 250,000 to 300,000 clones, over 75% seen once. Material for sequencing was peripheral blood. All receptors derive from a woman aged 55-70 years with acute or convalescent COVID-19.

This clone appeared once. The V gene is TRBV18, the J gene TRBJ1-2; 7 bases match TRBD1. The CDR3 is 15 residues long. Germline CDR1 reads KGHSH; CDR2 reads LQKENI. V trimming: 3 bases; J trimming: 0 bases; junction bases outside the gene matches: 4. The CDR3 coding sequence is TGTGCCAGCTCACCGGGACAGACTTCTAACTATGGCTACACCTTC. Amino acids: CASSPGQTSNYGYTF.

This clone came up once. The chain is built from TRBV5-4 and TRBJ2-1; 8 bases are shared with TRBD2. CDR1 is SGHNT and CDR2 is YYREEE in the germline V gene (reference sequence). The J segment lost 5 bases and the V segment lost 4 bases, leaving 5 bases of the junction unmatched. The CDR3 extends over 14 amino acids. CDR3 in amino acids: CASSPKRENNEQFF. The CDR3 DNA reads as TGTGCCAGCAGCCCCAAGCGGGAGAACAATGAGCAGTTCTTC.

This sequence joins TRBV5-1 and TRBJ1-2; 7 bases agree with TRBD1. The CDR3 covers 14 residues. From germline, CDR1 is SGHRS and CDR2 YFSETQ. J lost 6 bases, V lost 0 bases, and 5 bases had no gene match. This chain's CDR3 is CASSLDDRVHGYTF. As DNA, the CDR3 is TGCGCCAGCAGCTTGGACGACAGGGTTCATGGCTACACCTTC.

The J gene is TRBJ1-1, the V gene TRBV27; 7 bases are shared with TRBD1. Germline CDR1 reads MNHEY; CDR2 reads SMNVEV (reference sequence). The CDR3 extends over 15 amino acids. V lost 1 base, J lost 8 bases, and 10 bases stayed unmatched. CDR3 nucleotides: TGTGCCAGCAGTTTATACGGACAGGTCCGTTCGGAAGCTTTCTTT. It encodes CASSLYGQVRSEAFF.

The V and J genes are TRBV24-1 and TRBJ2-5, with TRBD1 matching 10 bases. The CDR3 contains 13 residues. The ends lost 10 bases at V and 5 bases at J; junction bases unmatched: 6. Germline lookup yields CDR1 KGHDR and CDR2 SFDVKD. The DNA for the CDR3 is TGTGCCACGCAGACAGGGGGCCGGGAGACCCAGTACTTC. It encodes CATQTGGRETQYF.

This chain links TRBV28 with TRBJ2-1; the match to TRBD1 covers 9 bases. Germline values: CDR1 MDHEN, CDR2 SYDVKM. This CDR3 has 15 residues. The ends lost 7 bases at V and 4 bases at J; junction bases unmatched: 8. The CDR3 bases are TGTGCCAGCATCAGAACGGGACAGGGATACAATGAGCAGTTCTTC. Its protein product is CASIRTGQGYNEQFF.

The chain couples TRBV7-2 to TRBJ1-2; 8 bases are shared with TRBD1. The germline V gene encodes CDR1 SGHTA and CDR2 FQGNSA. V was pared by 4 bases and J by 5 bases, with 12 bases of the junction left unmatched. CDR3 length equals 16 residues. The CDR3 DNA follows: TGTGCCAGCAGCTCCGAGACAGGGGTGTTTGTATATGGCTACACCTTC. It yields the protein CASSSETGVFVYGYTF.

The rearrangement joins TRBV30 to TRBJ2-1; 12 bases fit TRBD2. The CDR3 sequence is 17 residues long. Germline loops: CDR1 GTSNPN, CDR2 SVGIG (reference sequence). After removal of 2 bases from V and 7 bases from J, the junction contained 12 bases not matched to a gene. CDR3 protein: CAWSLPATSGRSNEQFF. The CDR3 DNA sequence: TGTGCCTGGAGTCTGCCGGCAACTAGCGGGAGGTCGAATGAGCAGTTCTTC.

The rearrangement joins TRBV7-9 to TRBJ2-2, with 8 bases aligning to TRBD1. J was trimmed by 3 bases and V by 5 bases; bases with no gene match: 11. Looked up from germline, CDR1 is SEHNR and CDR2 is FQNEAQ (reference sequence). The CDR3 runs 17 residues. The CDR3 bases are TGTGCCAGCAGCACACAGACAGGGGCTTCGGACACCGGGGAGCTGTTTTTT. Translated: CASSTQTGASDTGELFF.

This clone was counted between two and nine times. The J gene is TRBJ1-2, the V gene TRBV24-1, with 10 bases aligning to TRBD1. CDR3 length equals 15 residues. CDR1 is KGHDR, CDR2 SFDVKD, per germline. V lost 4 bases and J lost 5; bases outside the gene matches: 6. CDR3 sequence: CATSETGTGDYGYTF. In DNA, the CDR3 is TGTGCCACCAGTGAAACCGGGACAGGGGATTATGGCTACACCTTC.

The sample holds one count of this clone. The chain uses TRBV9 and TRBJ1-2; D perhaps matches TRBD1 (5 bases). This CDR3 comprises 16 residues. Trimming stripped 0 bases from V and 4 bases from J, with 16 bases between. CDR1 and CDR2 (germline): SGDLS, YYNGEE. This CDR3 is CASSVAPRVPSYGYTF. Here the CDR3 DNA reads TGTGCCAGCAGCGTAGCCCCCAGGGTCCCCTCCTATGGCTACACCTTC.

The chain uses TRBV30 and TRBJ2-3; weak D call: TRBD2 (6 bases). Germline V lookup: CDR1 GTSNPN, CDR2 SVGIG (reference sequence). The CDR3 is 19 amino acids. Trimming cost V 1 base and J 0 bases, with 23 bases left between them. Here the CDR3 reads CAWSGWEVAHPKSTDTQYF. CDR3 nucleotide sequence: TGTGCCTGGAGTGGTTGGGAGGTAGCCCACCCCAAGAGCACAGATACGCAGTATTTT. The full variable domain, completed using reference TRBV30 and TRBJ2-3, is SQTIHQWPATLVQPVGSPLSLECTVEGTSNPNLYWYRQAAGRGLQLLFYSVGIGQISSEVPQNLSASRPQDRQFILSSKKLLLSDSGFYLCAWSGWEVAHPKSTDTQYFGPGTRLTVL.

V and J are TRBV28 and TRBJ1-6, with D possibly matching TRBD1 (5 bases). The CDR3 sequence is 23 residues long. Germline V gene data show CDR1 as MDHEN and CDR2 as SYDVKM. V was clipped by 1 base and J by 0 bases, with 28 bases between them. The CDR3 DNA is TGTGCCAGCAGTTTATTTTGGACGGCGGACATTAAACACGAGAGCTCCTATAATTCACCCCTCCACTTT. Protein: CASSLFWTADIKHESSYNSPLHF.

This chain uses TRBV2 with TRBJ2-7, with D perhaps TRBD2 (6 bases). Trimming shortened V by 6 bases and J by 5 bases, and 14 bases separated the two germline ends. CDR1 SNHLY and CDR2 FYNNEI come from the germline V gene. CDR3 size: 13 residues. The CDR3 DNA is TGTGCCAGCAGACGCGGGGTAGGTAACGAGCAGTACTTC. Amino acids: CASRRGVGNEQYF.

A word on this clone: This same CDR3 is encoded by further DNA sequences in the sample. The chain couples TRBV27 to TRBJ1-2, with 9 bases identical to TRBD1. Per germline, CDR1 MNHEY and CDR2 SMNVEV (reference sequence). The trim removed 3 bases at V and 5 bases at J, leaving 1 base unmatched. This CDR3 region has 13 residues. This CDR3 reads CASSFGQGYGYTF. CDR3 nucleotides: TGTGCCAGCAGTTTTGGACAGGGGTATGGCTACACCTTC.

This clone was detected only a few times. The gene calls are TRBV19 and TRBJ2-2; a possible D gene is TRBD2 (6 bases). This CDR3 is 14 amino acids long. V was cut by 4 bases and J by 4 bases, with 10 bases left in between. In germline, CDR1 is LNHDA, CDR2 SQIVND (reference sequence). The CDR3 nucleotides read TGTGCCAGTAGTAGGGGACTGAGCACCGGGGAGCTGTTTTTT. It is translated as CASSRGLSTGELFF.

This clone occurred once. The rearrangement uses TRBV9 and TRBJ1-1, with D perhaps matching TRBD1 (5 bases). The CDR3 extends over 15 amino acids. With 3 bases removed from V and 4 bases from J, the gap between germline ends came to 16 bases. In germline, CDR1 is SGDLS, CDR2 YYNGEE. The CDR3 reads CASSALREKGTEAFF. The CDR3 DNA reads TGTGCCAGCAGCGCACTCAGGGAAAAGGGCACTGAAGCTTTCTTT.

V usage is TRBV6-6 and J usage is TRBJ2-7; D remains unclear. CDR1 MNHNY and CDR2 SVGAGI come from the germline V gene (reference sequence). V lost 2 bases to trimming and J lost 1 base, with 3 bases between them. This CDR3 contains 12 residues. The CDR3 DNA is TGTGCCAGCAGTTACGCGTCCTACGAGCAGTACTTC. The encoded protein is CASSYASYEQYF.

CDR3 residues: CASSAKQRETDTGELFF. The CDR3 nucleotides are TGTGCCAGCAGCGCAAAGCAGCGGGAGACGGACACCGGGGAGCTGTTTTTT. The chain employs TRBV9 and TRBJ2-2; 8 nucleotides agree with TRBD2. The CDR3 has 17 amino acids. Germline V lookup: CDR1 SGDLS, CDR2 YYNGEE. V shed 3 bases, J shed 3 bases, and the junction held 10 bases outside the gene matches.

This chain uses TRBV9 with TRBJ1-1; 7 positions match TRBD1. Germline CDR1 and CDR2: SGDLS and YYNGEE. CDR3 length: 15 amino acids. V shed 4 bases and J 5 bases; nucleotides not matched to a gene: 11. The CDR3 sequence: CASSPRGDRRTEAFF. The CDR3 DNA reads as TGTGCCAGCAGCCCACGTGGGGACAGAAGGACTGAAGCTTTCTTT.

The rearrangement joins TRBV10-3 to TRBJ2-3; 9 nucleotides line up with TRBD2. Trimming took 8 bases from V and 3 from J; bases not matched to a gene: 12. Germline V lookup: CDR1 ENHRY, CDR2 SYGVKD. This CDR3 spans 16 amino acids. The CDR3 loop is CAILAGDFWGTDTQYF. Here the CDR3 DNA reads TGTGCCATCTTAGCGGGAGACTTTTGGGGGACAGATACGCAGTATTTT.

The V call is TRBV27, the J call TRBJ2-7; TRBD1 aligns across 8 bases. This CDR3 comprises 14 residues. The V gene end was trimmed by 5 bases and the J gene end by 2 bases; junction bases not matched to a gene: 5. Germline assignment: CDR1 MNHEY and CDR2 SMNVEV (reference sequence). The chain's CDR3 is CASSGTGTPYEQYF. Here the CDR3 DNA reads TGTGCCAGCAGTGGGACAGGTACCCCCTACGAGCAGTACTTC.

The chain has TRBV7-2 and TRBJ2-1, with D possibly matching TRBD2 (5 bases). V dropped 3 bases and J dropped 0 bases, with 6 bases sitting between them. The CDR3 contains 14 residues. Germline V gene data show CDR1 as SGHTA and CDR2 as FQGNSA. The CDR3 DNA sequence: TGTGCCAGCAGCTTGAGGGCCTCCTACAATGAGCAGTTCTTC. Its translation: CASSLRASYNEQFF.

V is TRBV5-6 and J is TRBJ2-6; D is uncertain. This CDR3 region has 15 residues. Germline V CDR1 and CDR2: SGHDT, YYEEEE. With 2 bases removed from V and 0 bases from J, the gap between germline ends came to 6 bases. The CDR3 reads CASSFSVSGANVLTF. The CDR3 nucleotides read TGTGCCAGCAGCTTTTCCGTCTCTGGGGCCAACGTCCTGACTTTC. Full variable domain (outside the CDR3, taken from reference TRBV5-6 and TRBJ2-6): DAGVTQSPTHLIKTRGQQVTLRCSPKSGHDTVSWYQQALGQGPQFIFQYYEEEERQRGNFPDRFSGHQFPNYSSELNVNALLLGDSALYLCASSFSVSGANVLTFGAGSRLTVL.

The gene calls are TRBV18 and TRBJ1-2; D possibly corresponds to TRBD1 (6 bases). V lost 0 bases to trimming and J lost 3 bases, with 11 bases between them. CDR1 and CDR2 from the germline V gene are KGHSH and LQKENI. This CDR3 is built from 15 residues. Written as DNA, the CDR3 is TGTGCCAGCTCACCACCTACAGGGTTTCACTATGGCTACACCTTC. It encodes CASSPPTGFHYGYTF.

The chain carries TRBV19 and TRBJ1-4; TRBD1 is a possible D gene (6 bases). V lost 6 bases and J lost 0, with 14 bases in between. Germline-derived CDR1 and CDR2 are LNHDA and SQIVND (reference sequence). The CDR3 has 16 residues. DNA for the CDR3: TGTGCCAGTAGCCGGTCAGGGGTTGCAACTAATGAAAAACTGTTTTTT. It specifies CASSRSGVATNEKLFF.